A single sample is the source of the 19 T cell receptor beta chains below, sequenced in a study of CD8+ T cells in alopecia areata. RNA, once extracted, was reverse transcribed into cDNA for use as the sequencing template. TCRdb keeps only in-frame clones here, not all; method: immunoSEQ multiplex PCR. Seen here are more than 200,000 clones, less than 50% observed once, and the top ten hold roughly 2.8%. Treatment of the sample: oral pan-JAK inhibitor, 5-10 mg twice daily. The material sequenced was CD4+ T cells sorted from blood, taken at roughly week 36, from a patient treated with tofacitinib. These receptors were taken from a human donor with alopecia areata.

This clone turned up a few times. This sequence joins TRBV7-8 and TRBJ2-1, with a possible D match to TRBD1 (6 bases). CDR1 is SGHVS, CDR2 FQNEAQ, per germline. This CDR3 has 15 amino acids. Trimming pared 2 bases from V and 6 bases from J, leaving 14 bases between. The CDR3 sequence: CASSLQRQARNEQFF. DNA of the CDR3: TGTGCCAGCAGCTTACAAAGACAGGCGCGCAATGAGCAGTTCTTC. Combining the CDR3 with reference TRBV7-8 and TRBJ2-1 gives the whole variable domain GAGVSQSPRYKVAKRGQDVALRCDPISGHVSLFWYQQALGQGPEFLTYFQNEAQLDKSGLPSDRFFAERPEGSVSTLKIQRTQQEDSAVYLCASSLQRQARNEQFFGPGTRLTVL.

This clone showed up just a few times. The chain is built from TRBV30 and TRBJ1-4, with 7 bases that match TRBD1. Losses at the gene ends were 2 bases for V and 4 bases for J; bases not matched to a gene: 4. Looked up from germline, CDR1 is GTSNPN and CDR2 is SVGIG (reference sequence). This CDR3 comprises 14 residues. The CDR3 nucleotides read TGTGCCTGGAGTCCGGGACAGATTAATGAAAAACTGTTTTTT. Protein: CAWSPGQINEKLFF.

The CDR3 loop reads CASSRNDNEQFF. The CDR3 nucleotides read TGCGCCAGCAGCCGGAACGACAATGAGCAGTTCTTC. The rearrangement links TRBV4-1 to TRBJ2-1; the D is unclear. V was cut by 4 bases and J by 5 bases, with 6 bases left in between. This CDR3 is built from 12 residues. CDR1 and CDR2 (germline): MGHRA, YSYEKL.

This chain uses TRBV18 with TRBJ2-5; tentatively, D is TRBD1 (6 bases). Trimming shortened V by 2 bases and J by 4 bases, and 11 bases separated the two germline ends. CDR3 length equals 14 residues. In germline, CDR1 is KGHSH, CDR2 LQKENI. In nucleotides, the CDR3 is TGTGCCAGCTCACCAAGAACAGGGACAGAGACCCAGTACTTC. As protein: CASSPRTGTETQYF.

The rearrangement links TRBV5-1 to TRBJ2-7; D ambiguous. The CDR3 contains 13 residues. Germline CDR1 is SGHRS and CDR2 is YFSETQ. V lost 5 bases, J lost 4 bases, and 13 bases lay in between. CDR3 amino acids: CASRSTEPYEQYF. The CDR3 DNA sequence: TGCGCCAGCAGGAGCACGGAACCTTACGAGCAGTACTTC.

The CDR3 reads CASSPRAGGEQYF. The CDR3 nucleotides read TGCGCCAGCAGCCCCCGAGCGGGCGGCGAGCAGTACTTC. The chain carries TRBV5-1 and TRBJ2-7; tentative D call: TRBD2 (6 bases). V lost 4 bases and J 6 bases, leaving 14 bases between the germline ends. This CDR3 comprises 13 residues. Germline V CDR1 and CDR2: SGHRS, YFSETQ.

The J gene is TRBJ2-5, the V gene TRBV9; D possibly matches TRBD1 or TRBD2 (6 bases each). Matching the DNA end better, TRBJ2-7 makes the J call doubtful. CDR3 length: 14 amino acids. Germline CDR1 and CDR2: SGDLS and YYNGEE. CDR3 DNA sequence: TGTGCCAGCAGCGAGGGGGACTCTTCCTACGAGCAGTACTTC. This encodes CASSEGDSSYEQYF.

J is TRBJ2-3 and V is TRBV5-1; D remains ambiguous. With 0 bases removed from V and 0 bases from J, the gap between germline ends came to 8 bases. Germline V CDR1 and CDR2: SGHRS, YFSETQ. The CDR3 consists of 15 residues. DNA for the CDR3: TGCGCCAGCAGCTTGGATGCGGAGAGCACAGATACGCAGTATTTT. Amino acids: CASSLDAESTDTQYF.

The chain employs TRBV28 and TRBJ2-4; D gene ambiguous. Trimming cost V 1 base and J 0 bases, with 4 bases left between them. Germline V gene data show CDR1 as MDHEN and CDR2 as SYDVKM. This CDR3 comprises 14 residues. CDR3 amino acids: CASSLSGAKNIQYF. CDR3 nucleotides: TGTGCCAGCAGTTTATCAGGAGCCAAAAACATTCAGTACTTC.

This clone was counted between two and nine times. The J gene is TRBJ2-1, the V gene TRBV12-5; the D is unclear. V lost 2 bases and J lost 5, with 4 bases in between. This CDR3 region has 12 residues. In germline, CDR1 is LGHNT, CDR2 FRNRAP. CDR3 DNA sequence: TGTGCTAGTGGTTTGTCCGACAATGAGCAGTTCTTC. Translating gives CASGLSDNEQFF.

V is TRBV30 and J is TRBJ2-1, with D possibly matching TRBD2 (5 bases). CDR3 length: 15 amino acids. V gave up 0 bases and J gave up 4 bases, with 13 bases separating them. Germline assignment: CDR1 GTSNPN and CDR2 SVGIG (reference sequence). The CDR3 sequence: CAWSVRLARYNEQFF. In DNA form, the CDR3 reads TGTGCCTGGAGTGTACGGCTAGCTAGGTACAATGAGCAGTTCTTC.

The chain is built from TRBV20-1 and TRBJ2-5; possibly TRBD1 or TRBD2 for D (5 bases each). Trimming took 4 bases from V and 5 from J, leaving 8 bases between them. The CDR3 runs to 11 residues. Germline assignment: CDR1 DFQATT and CDR2 SNEGSKA (reference sequence). The CDR3 spells CSATEGETQYF. As DNA, the CDR3 is TGCAGTGCTACAGAGGGGGAGACCCAGTACTTC.

For the CDR3, the DNA is TGTGCCAGCAGTTCCCCGAGGGGGAGCTATGGCTACACCTTC. It yields the protein CASSSPRGSYGYTF. The chain employs TRBV28 and TRBJ1-2, with D maybe TRBD1 (6 bases). The CDR3 is 14 residues long. Germline lookup yields CDR1 MDHEN and CDR2 SYDVKM. Trimming stripped 4 bases from V and 4 bases from J, with 13 bases between.

The chain is built from TRBV25-1 and TRBJ1-2; D unclear. There are 12 residues in the CDR3. V lost 3 bases and J lost 4, with 6 bases in between. Germline V lookup: CDR1 MGHDK, CDR2 SYGVNS. CDR3: CASSDRGYGYTF. CDR3 DNA: TGTGCCAGCAGTGACCGGGGCTATGGCTACACCTTC.

The chain couples TRBV7-2 to TRBJ2-1; 15 bases line up with TRBD2. Germline lookup yields CDR1 SGHTA and CDR2 FQGNSA. The CDR3 is 14 residues long. Losses at the gene ends were 5 bases for V and 12 bases for J; bases not matched to a gene: 5. The CDR3: CASSQGLAGGTQFF. CDR3 bases: TGTGCCAGCAGCCAAGGACTAGCGGGAGGGACGCAGTTCTTC.

This chain connects TRBV7-9 to TRBJ2-6; no clear D. This CDR3 is built from 15 residues. Trimming pared 1 base from V and 0 bases from J, leaving 4 bases between. Germline assignment: CDR1 SEHNR and CDR2 FQNEAQ (reference sequence). CDR3 sequence reads: CASSLDFSGANVLTF. The CDR3 DNA sequence: TGTGCCAGCAGCTTAGATTTCTCTGGGGCCAACGTCCTGACTTTC.

V gene TRBV27 combines with J gene TRBJ2-1; TRBD1 or TRBD2 may be the D gene (5 bases each). V dropped 7 bases and J dropped 9 bases, with 28 bases sitting between them. CDR3 length: 17 residues. CDR1 and CDR2 from the germline V gene are MNHEY and SMNVEV (reference sequence). DNA for the CDR3: TGTGCCAGCACCTTGAGGGCAGGGTCTGATTTATATGGTGAGCAGTTCTTC. Translating gives CASTLRAGSDLYGEQFF.

The table lists this clone with a count of one. The CDR3 nucleotides are TGCGCCAGCAGCCAGCAGGGATTGGGGACAGATACGCAGTATTTT. Residues: CASSQQGLGTDTQYF. The V and J genes are TRBV4-1 and TRBJ2-3, with D perhaps TRBD1 (5 bases). V lost 3 bases and J lost 3, with 13 bases in between. Germline-derived CDR1 and CDR2 are MGHRA and YSYEKL. This CDR3 has 15 amino acids.

This clone turned up a few times. J is TRBJ2-3 and V is TRBV7-2; the D is unclear. Trimming shortened V by 5 bases and J by 2 bases, and 8 bases separated the two germline ends. Germline CDR1 SGHTA, CDR2 FQGNSA. This CDR3 contains 13 residues. CDR3 sequence reads: CASSNDFTDTQYF. Here the CDR3 DNA reads TGTGCCAGCAGCAATGACTTCACAGATACGCAGTATTTT. The complete variable domain, with remaining parts taken from reference TRBV7-2 and TRBJ2-3, reads GAGVSQSPSNKVTEKGKDVELRCDPISGHTALYWYRQSLGQGLEFLIYFQGNSAPDKSGLPSDRFSAERTGGSVSTLTIQRTQQEDSAVYLCASSNDFTDTQYFGPGTRLTVL.